A single sample is the source of the 21 T cell receptor beta chains below, sequenced in a study of CD4+ T cells in melanoma. Repertoires were generated with immunoSEQ multiplex PCR, while TCRdb's copy carries only in-frame clones and drops some. The sample contains 40,000 to 50,000 clones, roughly 87% of which appear only once. Sequencing was performed on peripheral blood. These receptors all stem from a human donor with melanoma.

V and J are TRBV5-1 and TRBJ2-5, with a weak D call TRBD1 (6 bases). V was cut by 2 bases and J by 5 bases, with 13 bases left in between. Germline CDR1 reads SGHRS; CDR2 reads YFSETQ. The CDR3 runs to 14 residues. The DNA of the CDR3 is TGCGCCAGCAGCTTTGGGGGCCCTCGGGAGACCCAGTACTTC. The encoded protein is CASSFGGPRETQYF.

The V and J genes are TRBV5-4 and TRBJ1-1, with a possible D match to TRBD1 (5 bases). This CDR3 comprises 14 residues. Trimming cost V 7 bases and J 4 bases, with 17 bases left between them. Germline V gene lookup returns CDR1 SGHNT and CDR2 YYREEE (reference sequence). As DNA, the CDR3 is TGTGCCAGCGCGGGGGGGTCGATGGGCACTGAAGCTTTCTTT. As protein: CASAGGSMGTEAFF.

The chain uses TRBV7-2 and TRBJ2-1; 10 bases align to TRBD2. V was clipped by 6 bases and J by 6 bases; unmatched bases: 8. Germline V gives CDR1 SGHTA, CDR2 FQGNSA. CDR3 length: 15 residues. The chain's CDR3 is CASRRSGGPGNEQFF. CDR3 sequence (DNA): TGTGCCAGCAGACGTAGCGGGGGGCCGGGCAATGAGCAGTTCTTC. Full variable domain (outside the CDR3, taken from reference TRBV7-2 and TRBJ2-1): GAGVSQSPSNKVTEKGKDVELRCDPISGHTALYWYRQSLGQGLEFLIYFQGNSAPDKSGLPSDRFSAERTGGSVSTLTIQRTQQEDSAVYLCASRRSGGPGNEQFFGPGTRLTVL.

The chain uses TRBV7-9 and TRBJ1-3; D not resolved. V was cut by 5 bases and J by 0 bases, with 17 bases left in between. The CDR3 consists of 17 residues. CDR1 and CDR2 (germline): SEHNR, FQNEAQ (reference sequence). This CDR3 reads CASSRLLNLGSGNTIYF. In DNA, the CDR3 is TGTGCCAGCAGCCGCCTCCTCAATTTGGGCTCTGGAAACACCATATATTTT.

The V call is TRBV29-1, the J call TRBJ1-5; possible D gene TRBD1, 6 bases. Germline CDR1 SQVTM, CDR2 ANQGSEA. Trimming removed 6 bases from V and 7 bases from J, with 16 bases in between. The CDR3 consists of 13 residues. CDR3: CSVEYRVGQPQHF. The CDR3 DNA reads TGCAGCGTGGAGTACAGGGTCGGGCAGCCCCAGCATTTT.

The V and J genes are TRBV4-3 and TRBJ1-1; a possible D gene is TRBD1 (5 bases). The V end lost 3 bases, the J end lost 7 bases, and 12 bases lay between the germline ends. The CDR3 runs 13 residues. CDR1 and CDR2 from the germline V gene are LGHNA and YSLEER. The CDR3, as DNA: TGCGCCAGCAGCCACAAGGGGCGGAATGAAGCTTTCTTT. Its translation: CASSHKGRNEAFF.

J is TRBJ2-7 and V is TRBV29-1; the match to TRBD2 covers 8 bases. CDR1 and CDR2 from the germline V gene are SQVTM and ANQGSEA. V gave up 4 bases and J gave up 3 bases; unmatched junction bases: 2. The CDR3 covers 12 residues. The CDR3 region is CSVGLAGYEQYF. CDR3 in DNA: TGCAGCGTTGGCCTAGCGGGCTACGAGCAGTACTTC.

This clone was counted a single time. This chain links TRBV6-1 with TRBJ1-5; the match to TRBD1 covers 8 bases. This CDR3 contains 14 residues. Germline loops: CDR1 MNHNS, CDR2 SASEGT. J was trimmed by 10 bases and V by 6 bases; bases with no gene match: 11. This CDR3 reads CASSPGGAGRPQHF. Written as DNA, the CDR3 is TGTGCCAGCAGCCCAGGGGGCGCGGGGCGACCCCAGCATTTT.

This chain uses TRBV18 with TRBJ2-7, with 7 positions matching TRBD1. Germline trimming cut 3 bases from V and 0 bases from J; bases unmatched to any gene: 11. From germline, CDR1 is KGHSH and CDR2 LQKENI. The CDR3 contains 17 residues. The CDR3 reads CASSPRTGTTNSYEQYF. CDR3 DNA: TGTGCCAGCTCACCGAGGACAGGTACTACTAACTCCTACGAGCAGTACTTC.

The V and J genes are TRBV11-2 and TRBJ2-7, with D unresolved. V was trimmed by 3 bases and J by 3 bases, leaving 6 bases between them. CDR3 length equals 12 residues. The germline V gene encodes CDR1 SGHAT and CDR2 FQNNGV. The CDR3 DNA is TGTGCCAGCAGCTTGGGCAGCTACGAGCAGTACTTC. Residues: CASSLGSYEQYF.

The V gene is TRBV9, the J gene TRBJ2-2; D may be TRBD1 or TRBD2 (5 bases each). Germline-derived CDR1 and CDR2 are SGDLS and YYNGEE. This CDR3 comprises 16 residues. Trimming removed 0 bases from V and 0 bases from J, with 9 bases in between. CDR3 in DNA: TGTGCCAGCAGCGTAGTGGTGGGGGCGAACACCGGGGAGCTGTTTTTT. It specifies CASSVVVGANTGELFF.

J is TRBJ2-2 and V is TRBV9, with D maybe TRBD1 (5 bases). With 4 bases removed from V and 5 bases from J, the gap between germline ends came to 12 bases. Germline V lookup: CDR1 SGDLS, CDR2 YYNGEE. This CDR3 is 14 amino acids long. The CDR3 DNA follows: TGTGCCAGCAGCCCCACTACAGGAACCGGGGAGCTGTTTTTT. Translating gives CASSPTTGTGELFF.

This clone was seen a single time. The chain carries TRBV15 and TRBJ1-3; D is ambiguous. CDR3 length: 15 amino acids. Trimming left V 1 base short and J 0 bases short, with 7 bases between. CDR1 is LNHNV, CDR2 YYDKDF, per germline (reference sequence). CDR3 in amino acids: CATSRVPGSGNTIYF. The CDR3 nucleotides read TGTGCCACCAGCAGAGTTCCGGGCTCTGGAAACACCATATATTTT.

This clone was observed a handful of times. V and J are TRBV15 and TRBJ1-5, with TRBD1 matching over 8 bases. This CDR3 is built from 16 residues. Per germline, CDR1 LNHNV and CDR2 YYDKDF (reference sequence). Losses at the gene ends were 4 bases for V and 5 bases for J; bases not matched to a gene: 10. CDR3 nucleotides: TGTGCCACCAGCAAGTACATTGACAGGGGCGATCAGCCCCAGCATTTT. Translating gives CATSKYIDRGDQPQHF.

The CDR3 here is CASSPRGASNQPQHF. The DNA of the CDR3 is TGTGCCAGTAGCCCCCGGGGGGCAAGCAATCAGCCCCAGCATTTT. The V and J genes are TRBV19 and TRBJ1-5, with D perhaps TRBD1 (6 bases). The CDR3 covers 15 residues. Trimming pared 6 bases from V and 1 base from J, leaving 13 bases between. Germline V gene data show CDR1 as LNHDA and CDR2 as SQIVND (reference sequence).

The rearrangement links TRBV7-3 to TRBJ1-1; D gene unclear. This CDR3 contains 15 residues. Per germline, CDR1 SGHTA and CDR2 FQGTGA. V lost 2 bases to trimming and J lost 2 bases, with 12 bases between them. The CDR3 DNA sequence: TGTGCCAGCAGCTTAGGTACGGGGATCAACACTGAAGCTTTCTTT. Translated: CASSLGTGINTEAFF.

The chain is built from TRBV7-6 and TRBJ1-1; D may be TRBD1 (5 bases). This CDR3 is 13 amino acids long. V dropped 5 bases and J dropped 0 bases, with 7 bases sitting between them. CDR1 and CDR2 from the germline V gene are SGHVS and FNYEAQ. The CDR3 here is CASSRRVNTEAFF. For the CDR3, the DNA is TGTGCCAGCAGCCGCAGGGTGAACACTGAAGCTTTCTTT.

The chain has TRBV9 and TRBJ2-1, with D unclear. CDR1 is SGDLS, CDR2 YYNGEE, per germline. The V end was cut by 3 bases, the J end by 2 bases, with 6 bases between. The CDR3 has 13 amino acids. CDR3 in amino acids: CASSGGPYNEQFF. CDR3 sequence (DNA): TGTGCCAGCAGCGGGGGTCCCTACAATGAGCAGTTCTTC.

The chain combines TRBV4-2 with TRBJ2-2; D call uncertain. V lost 5 bases to trimming and J lost 3 bases, with 13 bases between them. Germline lookup yields CDR1 LGHNA and CDR2 YNFKEQ. This CDR3 contains 15 residues. In DNA form, the CDR3 reads TGTGCCAGCAGCATCCAACTATACGACACCGGGGAGCTGTTTTTT. Its protein product is CASSIQLYDTGELFF.

The chain carries TRBV4-1 and TRBJ2-2; either TRBD1 or TRBD2 may fit D (5 bases each). CDR1 is MGHRA, CDR2 YSYEKL, per germline. V dropped 3 bases and J dropped 0 bases, with 17 bases sitting between them. There are 18 residues in the CDR3. For the CDR3, the DNA is TGCGCCAGCAGCCATTCCGCAAAAGGGACGGCGAACACCGGGGAGCTGTTTTTT. Translating gives CASSHSAKGTANTGELFF.

The chain is built from TRBV7-9 and TRBJ2-1, with 7 nucleotides matching TRBD1. The CDR3 spans 14 residues. Trimming cost V 7 bases and J 4 bases; bases outside gene matches: 7. The germline V gene encodes CDR1 SEHNR and CDR2 FQNEAQ (reference sequence). The CDR3 coding sequence is TGTGCCAGCACCACAGGGGCCACATACAATGAGCAGTTCTTC. Its translation is CASTTGATYNEQFF. The full variable domain, completed using reference TRBV7-9 and TRBJ2-1, is DTGVSQNPRHKITKRGQNVTFRCDPISEHNRLYWYRQTLGQGPEFLTYFQNEAQLEKSRLLSDRFSAERPKGSFSTLEIQRTEQGDSAMYLCASTTGATYNEQFFGPGTRLTVL.